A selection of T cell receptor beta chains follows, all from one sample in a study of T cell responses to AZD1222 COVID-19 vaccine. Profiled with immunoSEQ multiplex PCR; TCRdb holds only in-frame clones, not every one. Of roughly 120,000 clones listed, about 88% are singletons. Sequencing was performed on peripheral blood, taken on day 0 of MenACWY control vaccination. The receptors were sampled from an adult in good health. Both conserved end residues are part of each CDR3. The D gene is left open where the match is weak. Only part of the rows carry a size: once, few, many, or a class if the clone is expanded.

CDR3 DNA: TGCAGCGTTGAAGGGACTAGCGGGGCCTCCTACGAGCAGTACTTC
CDR3 protein: CSVEGTSGASYEQYF
J gene: TRBJ2-7
clone size: once
D gene: TRBD2
V gene: TRBV29-1

CDR3 DNA: TGTGCCAGCAGCCCCCCGGCGGAGCATTACAATGAGCAGTTCTTC
CDR3 protein: CASSPPAEHYNEQFF
J gene: TRBJ2-1
clone size: -
D gene: -
V gene: TRBV11-3

CDR3 DNA: TGTGCCAGCAGTGGGGCCCTAGCGGGAGTCCACGAGCAGTACTTC
CDR3 protein: CASSGALAGVHEQYF
J gene: TRBJ2-7
clone size: -
D gene: TRBD2
V gene: TRBV2

CDR3 DNA: TGCGCCAGCAGTGAGTCGGGATCGACAGAAGCTTTCTTT
CDR3 protein: CASSESGSTEAFF
J gene: TRBJ1-1
clone size: -
D gene: -
V gene: TRBV10-1

CDR3 DNA: TGCGCCAGCAGCCGTCTAGGCAATACAGATACGCAGTATTTT
CDR3 protein: CASSRLGNTDTQYF
J gene: TRBJ2-3
clone size: -
D gene: -
V gene: TRBV5-1

CDR3 DNA: TGTGCCAGCAGTCCGCCGGGACTAGCGGGGCCCCCCCAGTTCTTC
CDR3 protein: CASSPPGLAGPPQFF
J gene: TRBJ2-1
clone size: -
D gene: TRBD2
V gene: TRBV6-5

CDR3 DNA: TGCGCCAGCGGTCCAATGGCAACTAATGAAAAACTGTTTTTT
CDR3 protein: CASGPMATNEKLFF
J gene: TRBJ1-4
clone size: -
D gene: -
V gene: TRBV5-1

CDR3 DNA: TGTGCCAGCACTCATCCGGCTACCCCCTACGAGCAGTACTTC
CDR3 protein: CASTHPATPYEQYF
J gene: TRBJ2-7
clone size: once
D gene: -
V gene: TRBV7-9

CDR3 DNA: TGTGCCAGCAGGCCAACCGGGACGGTTAATCAGCCCCAGCATTTT
CDR3 protein: CASRPTGTVNQPQHF
J gene: TRBJ1-5
clone size: -
D gene: -
V gene: TRBV6-6

CDR3 DNA: TGTGCCAGCAGCCGGACAGGGGCTGAAGCTTTCTTT
CDR3 protein: CASSRTGAEAFF
J gene: TRBJ1-1
clone size: -
D gene: TRBD1
V gene: TRBV12-3/TRBV12-4

CDR3 DNA: TGCAGCGTTGAAGATCGCGGCGATGAGCAGTTCTTC
CDR3 protein: CSVEDRGDEQFF
J gene: TRBJ2-1
clone size: -
D gene: -
V gene: TRBV29-1

CDR3 DNA: TGTGCCAGCAGCCCCGGGAGGGTCAGCACAGATACGCAGTATTTT
CDR3 protein: CASSPGRVSTDTQYF
J gene: TRBJ2-3
clone size: -
D gene: TRBD2
V gene: TRBV11-1

CDR3 DNA: TGCGCCAGCAGCCCTAGCTTATTTGGCGGGACCCAAGATACGCAGTATTTT
CDR3 protein: CASSPSLFGGTQDTQYF
J gene: TRBJ2-3
clone size: -
D gene: -
V gene: TRBV4-1

CDR3 DNA: TGTGCCAGCAGCCCCAGACTAGCCGGCGAGCAGTACTTC
CDR3 protein: CASSPRLAGEQYF
J gene: TRBJ2-7
clone size: -
D gene: TRBD2
V gene: TRBV9

CDR3 DNA: TGTGCCAGCAGTTTCGTTAATTCACCCCTCCACTTT
CDR3 protein: CASSFVNSPLHF
J gene: TRBJ1-6
clone size: -
D gene: -
V gene: TRBV27

CDR3 DNA: TGTGCCAGCAGTGTAGCCGGGACAGGGGACTACGAGCAGTACTTC
CDR3 protein: CASSVAGTGDYEQYF
J gene: TRBJ2-7
clone size: -
D gene: TRBD1
V gene: TRBV6-1

CDR3 DNA: TGTGCCAGCAAACGAGGGACGGCGCATGAAGCTTTCTTT
CDR3 protein: CASKRGTAHEAFF
J gene: TRBJ1-1
clone size: -
D gene: -
V gene: TRBV6-5

CDR3 DNA: TGTGCCAGCAGGGGATCCCTAAGAAGGAGTTTCTACGAGCAGTACTTC
CDR3 protein: CASRGSLRRSFYEQYF
J gene: TRBJ2-7
clone size: -
D gene: -
V gene: TRBV27

CDR3 DNA: TGTGCCATCAGTGATCCAGAAAACATTCAGTACTTC
CDR3 protein: CAISDPENIQYF
J gene: TRBJ2-4
clone size: -
D gene: -
V gene: TRBV10-3

CDR3 DNA: TGTGCCAGCAGCCAGTTAGGTCCGTCTAGAAACACCATATATTTT
CDR3 protein: CASSQLGPSRNTIYF
J gene: TRBJ1-3
clone size: -
D gene: -
V gene: TRBV7-2

CDR3 DNA: TGCGCCAGCAGCACCGACAGGGTCCAGGACGAGCAGTACTTC
CDR3 protein: CASSTDRVQDEQYF
J gene: TRBJ2-7
clone size: -
D gene: TRBD1
V gene: TRBV5-1

CDR3 DNA: TGTGCCAGCTCGCGGACAGGGGATGTTAGTAAAGCTAACTATGGCTACACCTTC
CDR3 protein: CASSRTGDVSKANYGYTF
J gene: TRBJ1-2
clone size: -
D gene: TRBD1
V gene: TRBV18

CDR3 DNA: TGCGCCAGCAGCCAAGCTCCTAGCGGGACCCTTTCCTCCTACGAGCAGTACTTC
CDR3 protein: CASSQAPSGTLSSYEQYF
J gene: TRBJ2-7
clone size: -
D gene: TRBD2
V gene: TRBV4-1

CDR3 DNA: TGTGCCAGCAGTTTGGTTCAGGGCCTCCCCCCAGCTGAAGCTTTCTTT
CDR3 protein: CASSLVQGLPPAEAFF
J gene: TRBJ1-1
clone size: -
D gene: -
V gene: TRBV6-5

CDR3 DNA: TGTGCCAGCAGCAAAAGGGGGGAAGCTTTCTTT
CDR3 protein: CASSKRGEAFF
J gene: TRBJ1-1
clone size: -
D gene: -
V gene: TRBV12-3/TRBV12-4

CDR3 DNA: TGCGCCAGCAGCCTGACAGGGAACCCAGATACGCAGTATTTT
CDR3 protein: CASSLTGNPDTQYF
J gene: TRBJ2-3
clone size: once
D gene: TRBD1
V gene: TRBV5-1

CDR3 DNA: TGTGCCAGCAGTGATTTTATACGCGAGACCCAGTACTTC
CDR3 protein: CASSDFIRETQYF
J gene: TRBJ2-5
clone size: -
D gene: -
V gene: TRBV25-1

CDR3 DNA: TGTGCCAGCAGCTTAGCGGGAGGGCTTGCATCTGTGCTGTTTTTT
CDR3 protein: CASSLAGGLASVLFF
J gene: TRBJ2-2
clone size: -
D gene: TRBD2
V gene: TRBV7-9

CDR3 DNA: TGCGCCAGCAGTCCGGGACAGCCCTATAACACTGAAGCTTTCTTT
CDR3 protein: CASSPGQPYNTEAFF
J gene: TRBJ1-1
clone size: once
D gene: TRBD1
V gene: TRBV10-1

CDR3 DNA: TGTGCCAGTAGTATCTGGGCAGGCTCCTATAATTCACCCCTCCACTTT
CDR3 protein: CASSIWAGSYNSPLHF
J gene: TRBJ1-6
clone size: -
D gene: -
V gene: TRBV19

CDR3 DNA: TGTGCCAGCAGTTGGAGACACCCTTTAAGATACGAGCAGTACTTC
CDR3 protein: CASSWRHPLRYEQYF
J gene: TRBJ2-7
clone size: -
D gene: -
V gene: TRBV28

CDR3 DNA: TGTGCCACCAGCAGAGGGCAGGACAACTATGGCTACACCTTC
CDR3 protein: CATSRGQDNYGYTF
J gene: TRBJ1-2
clone size: few
D gene: -
V gene: TRBV15

CDR3 DNA: TGTGCCAGCGCCCGACTAGCGGGAGGAAATGAGCAGTTCTTC
CDR3 protein: CASARLAGGNEQFF
J gene: TRBJ2-1
clone size: -
D gene: TRBD2
V gene: TRBV18

CDR3 DNA: TGTGCCAGCTCAGCCGGGGGGGCCCGCGAGCAGTACTTC
CDR3 protein: CASSAGGAREQYF
J gene: TRBJ2-7
clone size: -
D gene: TRBD2
V gene: TRBV18

CDR3 DNA: TGTGCCAGCCTACAGGGGAATAATTCACCCCTCCACTTT
CDR3 protein: CASLQGNNSPLHF
J gene: TRBJ1-6
clone size: -
D gene: TRBD1
V gene: TRBV12-3/TRBV12-4

CDR3 DNA: TGTGCCAGCAGTGGCCCTGGCAGGGGGAACACCGGGGAGCTGTTTTTT
CDR3 protein: CASSGPGRGNTGELFF
J gene: TRBJ2-2
clone size: -
D gene: -
V gene: TRBV28

CDR3 DNA: TGTGCCAGCAGCCTTGCGGGGCCCCAAGAGACCCAGTACTTC
CDR3 protein: CASSLAGPQETQYF
J gene: TRBJ2-5
clone size: -
D gene: -
V gene: TRBV4-2

CDR3 DNA: TGCAGCGTATCGGTCGGGGGCCTCACAGATACGCAGTATTTT
CDR3 protein: CSVSVGGLTDTQYF
J gene: TRBJ2-3
clone size: -
D gene: -
V gene: TRBV29-1

CDR3 DNA: TGTGCCAGCAGTTACGAAGGGGGCAGCGAGCAGTACTTC
CDR3 protein: CASSYEGGSEQYF
J gene: TRBJ2-7
clone size: -
D gene: TRBD1
V gene: TRBV6-5

CDR3 DNA: TGTGCCAGCAGTTTCAACTCCGGACAGGGGGCGCTAGGAAACACCATATATTTT
CDR3 protein: CASSFNSGQGALGNTIYF
J gene: TRBJ1-3
clone size: -
D gene: TRBD1
V gene: TRBV28

CDR3 DNA: TGTGCCAGCTCACCTACACAGGGAGCCGACTATGGCTACACCTTC
CDR3 protein: CASSPTQGADYGYTF
J gene: TRBJ1-2
clone size: -
D gene: -
V gene: TRBV18

CDR3 DNA: TGCGCCAGCAGTGAGGGGGTTAGCACAGATACGCAGTATTTT
CDR3 protein: CASSEGVSTDTQYF
J gene: TRBJ2-3
clone size: -
D gene: -
V gene: TRBV10-1

CDR3 DNA: TGCAGCGTTGAGGGGGGGGCTCGCGAGCAGTACTTC
CDR3 protein: CSVEGGAREQYF
J gene: TRBJ2-7
clone size: -
D gene: -
V gene: TRBV29-1

CDR3 DNA: TGTGCCAGCGAGAGCGGGAGCTCCTACGAGCAGTACTTC
CDR3 protein: CASESGSSYEQYF
J gene: TRBJ2-7
clone size: -
D gene: TRBD2
V gene: TRBV25-1

CDR3 DNA: TGTGCCACCAGAGGCAAACACAGACAGGAGAACACTGAAGCTTTCTTT
CDR3 protein: CATRGKHRQENTEAFF
J gene: TRBJ1-1
clone size: -
D gene: -
V gene: TRBV24-1

CDR3 DNA: TGTGCCAGCAGTTATGGACGGCGAAGAGAGACCCAGTACTTC
CDR3 protein: CASSYGRRRETQYF
J gene: TRBJ2-5
clone size: -
D gene: -
V gene: TRBV5-4

CDR3 DNA: TGTGCCAGCAGCTTAGGGACTAGCGGTCACAATGAGCAGTTCTTC
CDR3 protein: CASSLGTSGHNEQFF
J gene: TRBJ2-1
clone size: once
D gene: TRBD2
V gene: TRBV7-3

CDR3 DNA: TGTGCCAGCAGTGACAGGGGTCGGAACTCTGGAAACACCATATATTTT
CDR3 protein: CASSDRGRNSGNTIYF
J gene: TRBJ1-3
clone size: -
D gene: -
V gene: TRBV2

CDR3 DNA: TGTGCCAGCAGTAGGGACGGTTACTCCTACGAGCAGTACTTC
CDR3 protein: CASSRDGYSYEQYF
J gene: TRBJ2-7
clone size: -
D gene: -
V gene: TRBV6-5

CDR3 DNA: TGTGCCAGCAGTAACCCTTCCTACGAGCAGTACTTC
CDR3 protein: CASSNPSYEQYF
J gene: TRBJ2-7
clone size: -
D gene: -
V gene: TRBV6-5

CDR3 DNA: TGTGCCAGCAGTCAAACGGGACTAGCGGGAGATGAGCAGTTCTTC
CDR3 protein: CASSQTGLAGDEQFF
J gene: TRBJ2-1
clone size: -
D gene: TRBD2
V gene: TRBV7-2

CDR3 DNA: TGTGCCAGCAGTACAGGGTTGAGCTATGGCTACACCTTC
CDR3 protein: CASSTGLSYGYTF
J gene: TRBJ1-2
clone size: -
D gene: -
V gene: TRBV6-5

CDR3 DNA: TGTGCCAGCACCCGGGAGACCGAAGCTTTCTTT
CDR3 protein: CASTRETEAFF
J gene: TRBJ1-1
clone size: -
D gene: -
V gene: TRBV5-6

CDR3 DNA: TGTGCCAGCAGTTCGTATCGGACACGTAATGAAAAACTGTTTTTT
CDR3 protein: CASSSYRTRNEKLFF
J gene: TRBJ1-4
clone size: few
D gene: -
V gene: TRBV27

CDR3 DNA: TGTGCCAGCAGCCCTACTACGTACACTGAAGCTTTCTTT
CDR3 protein: CASSPTTYTEAFF
J gene: TRBJ1-1
clone size: -
D gene: -
V gene: TRBV14